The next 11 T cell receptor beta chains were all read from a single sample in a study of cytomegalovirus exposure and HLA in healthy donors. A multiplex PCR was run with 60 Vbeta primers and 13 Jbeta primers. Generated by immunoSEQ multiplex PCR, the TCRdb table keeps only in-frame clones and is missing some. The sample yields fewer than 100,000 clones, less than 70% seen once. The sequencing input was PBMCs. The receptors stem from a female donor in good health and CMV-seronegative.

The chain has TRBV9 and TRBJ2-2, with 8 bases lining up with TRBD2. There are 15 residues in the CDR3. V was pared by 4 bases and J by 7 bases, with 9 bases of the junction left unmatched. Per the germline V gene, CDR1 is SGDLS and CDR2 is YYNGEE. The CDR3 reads CASSSFGRGGGELFF. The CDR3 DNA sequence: TGTGCCAGCAGCTCCTTTGGCCGGGGGGGCGGGGAGCTGTTTTTT.

The CDR3 DNA is TGTGCCTGGAGTCGGTTGGGGGCGAGGGACAATGAGCAGTTCTTC. This translates into CAWSRLGARDNEQFF. The chain links TRBV30 to TRBJ2-1; D is perhaps TRBD1 (6 bases). Per germline, CDR1 GTSNPN and CDR2 SVGIG (reference sequence). Trimming left V 2 bases short and J 5 bases short, with 16 bases between. This CDR3 has 15 residues.

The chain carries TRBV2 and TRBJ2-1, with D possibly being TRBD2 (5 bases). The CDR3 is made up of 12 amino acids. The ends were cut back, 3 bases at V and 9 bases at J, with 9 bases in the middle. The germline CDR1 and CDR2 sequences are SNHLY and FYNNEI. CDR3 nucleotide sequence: TGTGCCAGCAGTGACGAGGGCGGTGAGCAGTTCTTC. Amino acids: CASSDEGGEQFF.

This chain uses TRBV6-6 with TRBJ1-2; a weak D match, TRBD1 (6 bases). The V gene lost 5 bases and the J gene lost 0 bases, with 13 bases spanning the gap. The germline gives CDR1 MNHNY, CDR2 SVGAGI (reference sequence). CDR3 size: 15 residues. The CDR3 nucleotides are TGTGCCAGCAGTAACAAGCAGGGGACTAACTATGGCTACACCTTC. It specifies CASSNKQGTNYGYTF.

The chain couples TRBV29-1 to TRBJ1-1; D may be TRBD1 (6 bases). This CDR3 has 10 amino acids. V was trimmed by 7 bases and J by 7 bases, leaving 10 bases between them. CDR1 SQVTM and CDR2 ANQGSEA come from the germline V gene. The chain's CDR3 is CSAVQGEAFF. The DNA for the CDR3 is TGCAGCGCGGTACAGGGTGAAGCTTTCTTT.

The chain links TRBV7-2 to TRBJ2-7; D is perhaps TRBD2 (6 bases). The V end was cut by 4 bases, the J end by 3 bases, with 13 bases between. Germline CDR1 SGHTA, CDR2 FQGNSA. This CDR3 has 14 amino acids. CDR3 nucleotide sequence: TGTGCCAGCAGCTCCGGAAGACTAGGCTACGAGCAGTACTTC. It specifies CASSSGRLGYEQYF.

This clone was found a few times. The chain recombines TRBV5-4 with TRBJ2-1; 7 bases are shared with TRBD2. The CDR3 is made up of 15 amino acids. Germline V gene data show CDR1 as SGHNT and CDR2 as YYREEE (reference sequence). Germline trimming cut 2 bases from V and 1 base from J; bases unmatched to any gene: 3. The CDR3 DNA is TGTGCCAGCAGCTTCCCTAGCGGATCCTACAATGAGCAGTTCTTC. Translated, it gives CASSFPSGSYNEQFF.

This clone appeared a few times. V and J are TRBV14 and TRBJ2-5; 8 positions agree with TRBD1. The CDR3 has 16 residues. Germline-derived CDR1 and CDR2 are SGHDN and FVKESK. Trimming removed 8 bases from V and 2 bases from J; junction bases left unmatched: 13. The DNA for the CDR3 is TGTGCCAGCGCGGGTTGGGAAGGGACAGGACAAGAGACCCAGTACTTC. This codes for CASAGWEGTGQETQYF.

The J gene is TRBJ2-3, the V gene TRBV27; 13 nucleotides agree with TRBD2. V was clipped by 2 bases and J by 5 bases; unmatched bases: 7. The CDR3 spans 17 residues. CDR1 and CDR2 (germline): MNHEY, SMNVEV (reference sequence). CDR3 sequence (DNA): TGTGCCAGCAGTTTAGGACTAGCGGGAGTACTGAAAGATACGCAGTATTTT. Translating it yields CASSLGLAGVLKDTQYF.

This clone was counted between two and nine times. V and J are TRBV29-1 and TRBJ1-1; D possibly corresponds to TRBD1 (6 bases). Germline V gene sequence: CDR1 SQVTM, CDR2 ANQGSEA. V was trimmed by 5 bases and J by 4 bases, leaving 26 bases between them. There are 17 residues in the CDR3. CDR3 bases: TGCAGCGTTATTCAAGCCCAAGACTCAACAGGGTCCACTGAAGCTTTCTTT. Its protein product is CSVIQAQDSTGSTEAFF.

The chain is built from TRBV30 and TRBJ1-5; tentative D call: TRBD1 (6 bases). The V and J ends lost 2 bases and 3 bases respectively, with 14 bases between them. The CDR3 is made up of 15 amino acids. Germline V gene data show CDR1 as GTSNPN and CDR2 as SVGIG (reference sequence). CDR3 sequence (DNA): TGTGCCTGGAGTCCCCTCGACAGGTTCAATCAGCCCCAGCATTTT. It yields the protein CAWSPLDRFNQPQHF.